This entry lists 28 T cell receptor beta chains sequenced from one sample in a study of cytomegalovirus exposure and HLA in healthy donors. Assay used: immunoSEQ multiplex PCR; TCRdb lists only in-frame clones, some missing. The data contain about 360,000 clones, 86% of them singletons. Sequencing used PBMCs. All receptors come from a woman aged 18-29 years in good health and CMV-seronegative.

The rearrangement links TRBV27 to TRBJ2-3, with 10 positions matching TRBD2. The V segment lost 5 bases and the J segment 5 bases; nucleotides outside the gene matches: 4. Per germline, CDR1 MNHEY and CDR2 SMNVEV (reference sequence). The length of the CDR3 is 14 residues. The CDR3: CASSPSGSRDTQYF. In DNA form, the CDR3 reads TGTGCCAGCAGTCCTAGCGGGAGTAGAGATACGCAGTATTTT.

The genes are TRBV28 and TRBJ1-1; 7 bases line up with TRBD1. CDR1 is MDHEN and CDR2 is SYDVKM in the germline V gene. Trimming removed 6 bases from V and 0 bases from J; junction bases left unmatched: 4. This CDR3 is built from 14 residues. In nucleotides, the CDR3 is TGTGCCAGCAGACCCGGGACAGTGAACACTGAAGCTTTCTTT. Translated: CASRPGTVNTEAFF.

The V gene is TRBV29-1, the J gene TRBJ2-7; D is possibly TRBD1 (6 bases). Germline lookup yields CDR1 SQVTM and CDR2 ANQGSEA. This CDR3 contains 15 residues. V was shortened by 2 bases and J by 3 bases, with 17 bases between the two germline ends. As DNA, the CDR3 is TGCAGCGTTGAAACCCCCGGGACATCTATCTACGAGCAGTACTTC. Its protein is CSVETPGTSIYEQYF.

The rearrangement links TRBV7-9 to TRBJ2-2, with a possible D match to TRBD2 (5 bases). Germline lookup yields CDR1 SEHNR and CDR2 FQNEAQ (reference sequence). V was cut by 3 bases and J by 6 bases, with 5 bases left in between. This CDR3 contains 12 residues. The CDR3 region has the DNA TGTGCCAGCAGCTTGGGAGCCGGGGAGCTGTTTTTT. Encoded protein: CASSLGAGELFF.

This chain joins TRBV28 and TRBJ2-1, with 10 bases fitting TRBD2. CDR1 is MDHEN, CDR2 SYDVKM, per germline. The CDR3 spans 15 residues. The V gene end was trimmed by 4 bases and the J gene end by 10 bases; junction bases not matched to a gene: 10. The CDR3 loop reads CASSSSGTSAGEQFF. The CDR3 bases are TGTGCCAGCAGTTCCTCCGGGACTAGCGCTGGGGAGCAGTTCTTC.

The rearrangement uses TRBV6-5 and TRBJ2-3, with 14 bases identical to TRBD2. CDR3 length equals 15 residues. Germline V lookup: CDR1 MNHEY, CDR2 SVGAGI. V was pared by 6 bases and J by 4 bases, with 3 bases of the junction left unmatched. The CDR3 loop is CASRPGLAGADTQYF. The CDR3 region has the DNA TGTGCCAGCAGACCGGGACTAGCGGGAGCAGATACGCAGTATTTT.

In this sample, this clone turned up once. The chain is built from TRBV9 and TRBJ1-6, with 7 bases matching TRBD1. CDR3 length equals 14 residues. The germline gives CDR1 SGDLS, CDR2 YYNGEE. The V segment lost 3 bases and the J segment 9 bases; nucleotides outside the gene matches: 6. The CDR3 sequence: CASSALGTVSPLHF. CDR3 bases: TGTGCCAGCAGCGCTCTTGGGACAGTTTCACCCCTCCACTTT.

V gene TRBV10-3 combines with J gene TRBJ2-1; TRBD1 aligns across 7 bases. CDR3 length: 13 amino acids. With 8 bases clipped from V and 8 bases from J, the junction kept 9 bases outside the gene matches. Germline loops: CDR1 ENHRY, CDR2 SYGVKD. The DNA of the CDR3 is TGTGCCATCCGGGGACAGCATACGGATGAGCAGTTCTTC. It specifies CAIRGQHTDEQFF.

The chain employs TRBV5-1 and TRBJ2-3, with D perhaps matching TRBD2 (5 bases). V lost 3 bases and J lost 6, with 14 bases in between. Germline assignment: CDR1 SGHRS and CDR2 YFSETQ. The CDR3 has 14 residues. CDR3 bases: TGCGCCAGCAGCTATGACGACCGGGGTGATACGCAGTATTTT. Protein: CASSYDDRGDTQYF.

This clone has a single count. This chain uses TRBV2 with TRBJ2-5; 10 bases align to TRBD2. J lost 5 bases, V lost 6 bases, and 6 bases had no gene match. Per the germline V gene, CDR1 is SNHLY and CDR2 is FYNNEI. This CDR3 is built from 14 residues. The CDR3 loop reads CASRKRGGGETQYF. CDR3 DNA sequence: TGTGCCAGCAGAAAGCGGGGGGGCGGGGAGACCCAGTACTTC.

The genes are TRBV5-1 and TRBJ2-1, with a possible D match to TRBD2 (6 bases). V was clipped by 0 bases and J by 10 bases, with 14 bases between them. The CDR3 is 14 residues long. CDR1 and CDR2 (germline): SGHRS, YFSETQ. The CDR3 nucleotides are TGCGCCAGCAGCTTGGCCTGGAGGAGCGGGGAGCAGTTCTTC. Its protein is CASSLAWRSGEQFF.

This chain joins TRBV5-1 and TRBJ2-5; 7 bases align to TRBD1. Per the germline V gene, CDR1 is SGHRS and CDR2 is YFSETQ. The CDR3 has 13 residues. V was clipped by 0 bases and J by 4 bases; unmatched bases: 0. The CDR3 nucleotides read TGCGCCAGCAGCTTGGACAGGGGAGAGACCCAGTACTTC. Residues: CASSLDRGETQYF.

The CDR3 DNA is TGTGCCACCGGACAGTCCTACGAGCAGTACTTC. Residues: CATGQSYEQYF. The rearrangement uses TRBV2 and TRBJ2-7; D is perhaps TRBD1 (6 bases). This CDR3 comprises 11 residues. The V end was cut by 10 bases, the J end by 1 base, with 8 bases between. CDR1 and CDR2 (germline): SNHLY, FYNNEI. Full variable domain (remainder filled in from reference TRBV2 and TRBJ2-7): EPEVTQTPSHQVTQMGQEVILRCVPISNHLYFYWYRQILGQKVEFLVSFYNNEISEKSEIFDDQFSVERPDGSNFTLKIRSTKLEDSAMYFCATGQSYEQYFGPGTRLTVT.

The V and J genes are TRBV7-6 and TRBJ2-5; 9 nucleotides align to TRBD2. Trimming at V came to 2 bases and at J to 1 base, leaving 5 bases not matched to a gene. CDR1 and CDR2 from the germline V gene are SGHVS and FNYEAQ. CDR3 length equals 16 residues. CDR3 in DNA: TGTGCCAGCAGCTTATTTGGTAGCGGGGGCCAAGAGACCCAGTACTTC. Translating it yields CASSLFGSGGQETQYF.

V is TRBV2 and J is TRBJ1-1; D gene ambiguous. Germline CDR1 SNHLY, CDR2 FYNNEI. V dropped 10 bases and J dropped 5 bases, with 17 bases sitting between them. The CDR3 is 13 residues long. The CDR3 loop reads CAIQSQVPTEAFF. Written as DNA, the CDR3 is TGTGCCATTCAGAGCCAGGTCCCGACTGAAGCTTTCTTT.

The rearrangement uses TRBV12-5 and TRBJ1-1, with TRBD1 identical over 8 bases. CDR3 length: 14 residues. Germline CDR1 and CDR2: LGHNT and FRNRAP. V was clipped by 6 bases and J by 4 bases; unmatched bases: 7. The CDR3 loop is CASGLQQGGTEAFF. The CDR3 coding sequence is TGTGCTAGTGGACTGCAACAGGGGGGCACTGAAGCTTTCTTT.

This chain uses TRBV7-8 with TRBJ2-2; 9 bases are shared with TRBD1. The V and J ends lost 3 bases and 2 bases, in that order; junction bases with no gene match: 7. Looked up from germline, CDR1 is SGHVS and CDR2 is FQNEAQ. This CDR3 is 17 amino acids long. The DNA for the CDR3 is TGTGCCAGCAGCTTTGACCCAACAGGGGGCAACACCGGGGAGCTGTTTTTT. It is translated as CASSFDPTGGNTGELFF. The entire variable domain, with the rest obtained from reference TRBV7-8 and TRBJ2-2, is as follows: GAGVSQSPRYKVAKRGQDVALRCDPISGHVSLFWYQQALGQGPEFLTYFQNEAQLDKSGLPSDRFFAERPEGSVSTLKIQRTQQEDSAVYLCASSFDPTGGNTGELFFGEGSRLTVL.

The chain employs TRBV6-6 and TRBJ2-7; 7 bases align to TRBD1. The junction had 16 bases not matched to a gene; V was cut back by 6 bases and J by 5 bases. CDR3 size: 16 residues. Germline V gives CDR1 MNHNY, CDR2 SVGAGI (reference sequence). CDR3 residues: CASRGLDRVAIDEQYF. CDR3 DNA: TGTGCCAGCAGAGGCCTCGACAGGGTAGCAATCGACGAGCAGTACTTC.

This chain joins TRBV19 and TRBJ1-2, with TRBD1 as a possible D gene (5 bases). V lost 6 bases, J lost 0 bases, and 11 bases lay in between. This CDR3 contains 14 residues. Germline CDR1 is LNHDA and CDR2 is SQIVND (reference sequence). CDR3 amino acids: CASRKGWTNYGYTF. CDR3 sequence (DNA): TGTGCCAGTAGAAAGGGGTGGACTAACTATGGCTACACCTTC.

The gene calls are TRBV28 and TRBJ1-2; D may be TRBD1 (5 bases). CDR1 is MDHEN and CDR2 is SYDVKM in the germline V gene. This CDR3 region has 14 residues. Trimming removed 2 bases at V and 7 bases at J, with 14 bases between. The CDR3, as DNA: TGTGCCAGCAGTTTAAGGGCCCGGGGGGTTGGCTACACCTTC. Amino acids: CASSLRARGVGYTF.

The genes are TRBV28 and TRBJ1-4; a weak D match, TRBD1 (6 bases). Between the trimmed V and J ends, which lost 3 bases and 15 bases, there was a span of 20 bases. The CDR3 is 14 amino acids. CDR1 is MDHEN and CDR2 is SYDVKM in the germline V gene. This CDR3 is CASSFGSQEGGVFF. In nucleotides, the CDR3 is TGTGCCAGCAGTTTCGGGTCTCAAGAGGGGGGGGTGTTTTTT.

The rearrangement joins TRBV27 to TRBJ2-1, with 15 bases identical to TRBD2. V shed 5 bases and J 9 bases; nucleotides not matched to a gene: 11. CDR1 and CDR2 (germline): MNHEY, SMNVEV (reference sequence). CDR3 length equals 17 residues. The CDR3 region is CASSGTSGGPSSFEQFF. The CDR3 region has the DNA TGTGCCAGCAGTGGGACTAGCGGGGGGCCCTCCTCCTTTGAGCAGTTCTTC.

The count of this clone is one. The V call is TRBV6-5, the J call TRBJ2-3; the match to TRBD1 covers 10 bases. The trim removed 5 bases at V and 4 bases at J, leaving 3 bases unmatched. Germline lookup yields CDR1 MNHEY and CDR2 SVGAGI. This CDR3 has 14 residues. CDR3 region: CASSGDRGSDTQYF. DNA for the CDR3: TGTGCCAGCAGTGGGGACAGGGGTTCAGATACGCAGTATTTT.

The chain employs TRBV19 and TRBJ1-5, with TRBD1 matching 8 bases. Germline V lookup: CDR1 LNHDA, CDR2 SQIVND (reference sequence). The V segment lost 1 base and the J segment 7 bases; nucleotides outside the gene matches: 9. This CDR3 is 16 amino acids long. The CDR3 loop reads CASSIARTGYGQPQHF. In DNA, the CDR3 is TGTGCCAGTAGTATAGCGAGGACAGGGTATGGACAGCCCCAGCATTTT.

This clone was seen more than once but under ten times. The chain recombines TRBV5-4 with TRBJ2-1; weak D call: TRBD2 (5 bases). V was shortened by 3 bases and J by 4 bases, with 14 bases between the two germline ends. The CDR3 consists of 15 residues. CDR1 is SGHNT and CDR2 is YYREEE in the germline V gene (reference sequence). The CDR3 DNA is TGTGCCAGCAGCTATGGACTCGAGGGTTACAATGAGCAGTTCTTC. This codes for CASSYGLEGYNEQFF.

Only one count was recorded for this clone. V gene TRBV28 combines with J gene TRBJ1-3; D gene ambiguous. From germline, CDR1 is MDHEN and CDR2 SYDVKM. V was shortened by 1 base and J by 3 bases, with 7 bases between the two germline ends. The CDR3 is 14 amino acids. CDR3 nucleotides: TGTGCCAGCAGTTTATCGGACTTTGGAAACACCATATATTTT. The encoded protein is CASSLSDFGNTIYF.

The genes are TRBV19 and TRBJ1-1; 7 nucleotides match TRBD1. Germline CDR1 LNHDA, CDR2 SQIVND (reference sequence). The CDR3 has 13 residues. With 6 bases clipped from V and 1 base from J, the junction kept 2 bases outside the gene matches. CDR3 sequence reads: CASSRTGNTEAFF. In nucleotides, the CDR3 is TGTGCCAGTAGCCGGACAGGGAACACTGAAGCTTTCTTT.

The chain combines TRBV28 with TRBJ2-5, with D hard to call. The ends were cut back, 8 bases at V and 3 bases at J, with 10 bases in the middle. The CDR3 is 12 residues long. Germline CDR1 is MDHEN and CDR2 is SYDVKM. The CDR3 region has the DNA TGTGCCAGCGGGCCGCCAGAAGAGACCCAGTACTTC. It codes for CASGPPEETQYF.